The 20 T cell receptor beta chains below all came from one sample that was sequenced in a study of T cell responses to AZD1222 COVID-19 vaccine. Profiling relied on immunoSEQ multiplex PCR, and the TCRdb table lists in-frame clones only, not all of them. The sample carries tens of thousands of clones, 87% recorded once. The sequenced sample was peripheral blood, obtained on day 0 of AZD1222 vaccination. All receptors derive from an adult in good health.

The chain has TRBV9 and TRBJ1-1, with D maybe TRBD1 (5 bases). V was cut by 5 bases and J by 2 bases, with 10 bases left in between. In germline, CDR1 is SGDLS, CDR2 YYNGEE. This CDR3 is built from 13 residues. CDR3 in DNA: TGTGCCAGCAGTTTAGGGACCAACACTGAAGCTTTCTTT. Translation: CASSLGTNTEAFF. Filled out from reference TRBV9 and TRBJ1-1, the complete variable domain reads DSGVTQTPKHLITATGQRVTLRCSPRSGDLSVYWYQQSLDQGLQFLIQYYNGEERAKGNILERFSAQQFPDLHSELNLSSLELGDSALYFCASSLGTNTEAFFGQGTRLTVV.

The chain recombines TRBV30 with TRBJ1-5, with D hard to call. The CDR3 consists of 15 residues. Germline V CDR1 and CDR2: GTSNPN, SVGIG (reference sequence). Trimming removed 3 bases from V and 1 base from J, with 13 bases in between. CDR3 protein: CAWSPRLGSNQPQHF. The DNA for the CDR3 is TGTGCCTGGAGCCCTAGACTGGGAAGCAATCAGCCCCAGCATTTT.

This clone has just one count. This chain joins TRBV28 and TRBJ1-1; 7 bases are shared with TRBD1. The CDR3 spans 14 residues. V was clipped by 6 bases and J by 3 bases; unmatched bases: 7. Germline V gene lookup returns CDR1 MDHEN and CDR2 SYDVKM. As DNA, the CDR3 is TGTGCCAGCAGGGAGACAGGGCGGCACACTGAAGCTTTCTTT. This codes for CASRETGRHTEAFF.

This sequence joins TRBV5-6 and TRBJ1-6; D is uncertain. The ends were cut back, 0 bases at V and 7 bases at J, with 8 bases in the middle. The germline V gene encodes CDR1 SGHDT and CDR2 YYEEEE. The CDR3 contains 14 residues. CDR3: CASSLGTVNSPLHF. The CDR3 region has the DNA TGTGCCAGCAGCTTGGGGACGGTCAATTCACCCCTCCACTTT.

The chain couples TRBV5-5 to TRBJ1-2, with a possible D match to TRBD1 (5 bases). The CDR3 has 16 amino acids. Germline V gene data show CDR1 as SGHKS and CDR2 as YYEKEE (reference sequence). Trimming stripped 1 base from V and 4 bases from J, with 17 bases between. The CDR3 region has the DNA TGTGCCAGCAGCTTGTTTGGGTCCTCTGGGGGCTATGGCTACACCTTC. It is translated as CASSLFGSSGGYGYTF.

The chain carries TRBV6-5 and TRBJ2-3; possible D gene TRBD2, 5 bases. The CDR3 length is 11 residues. From germline, CDR1 is MNHEY and CDR2 SVGAGI. Trimming took off 11 bases at V and 0 bases at J, with 6 bases between the two ends. This CDR3 reads CAGESTDTQYF. The CDR3 nucleotides read TGTGCCGGGGAGAGCACAGATACGCAGTATTTT.

The V gene is TRBV30, the J gene TRBJ1-5, with D possibly being TRBD1 (5 bases). Trimming removed 4 bases from V and 5 bases from J, with 18 bases in between. The CDR3 is 15 residues long. Germline CDR1 GTSNPN, CDR2 SVGIG (reference sequence). The CDR3 bases are TGTGCCTGGACCCAATTGAAGACAGCCGATCAGCCCCAGCATTTT. As protein: CAWTQLKTADQPQHF.

About this clone itself: In the same sample, other DNA sequences code for this CDR3. The rearrangement uses TRBV5-8 and TRBJ1-6; D is perhaps TRBD1 (6 bases). V was shortened by 0 bases and J by 7 bases, with 8 bases between the two germline ends. The length of the CDR3 is 14 residues. Germline assignment: CDR1 SGHTS and CDR2 YDEGEE. The CDR3 sequence: CASSLGQENSPLHF. CDR3 coding DNA: TGTGCCAGCAGCTTGGGACAGGAAAATTCACCCCTCCACTTT.

V is TRBV6-5 and J is TRBJ2-3, with 7 positions matching TRBD2. The CDR3 totals 15 residues. Germline V gives CDR1 MNHEY, CDR2 SVGAGI. With V trimmed by 6 bases and J by 0 bases, 6 bases remained unmatched. The CDR3 coding sequence is TGTGCCAGCAGCCGCGGGGGATCCAGCACAGATACGCAGTATTTT. Its protein product is CASSRGGSSTDTQYF.

The rearrangement joins TRBV21-1 to TRBJ2-7; no check of the table's D call, TRBD1, against the DNA was made. TRBV21-1 is an annotated pseudogene. The CDR3 is 15 amino acids. The CDR3 DNA follows: TGTGCCAGCAGCCCCCACCGGGACAGCACCTACGAGCAGTACTTC. Translation gives CASSPHRDSTYEQYF.

The CDR3 is CASSPLTAGRAGEGYTF. DNA of the CDR3: TGCGCCAGCAGCCCCCTGACGGCCGGCAGGGCTGGGGAAGGCTACACCTTC. The rearrangement joins TRBV5-1 to TRBJ1-2, with D maybe TRBD1 (5 bases). CDR1 is SGHRS and CDR2 is YFSETQ in the germline V gene. Trimming removed 4 bases at V and 8 bases at J, with 27 bases between. This CDR3 has 17 residues.

The chain joins TRBV18 to TRBJ1-1; D unresolved. Between the trimmed V and J ends, which lost 2 bases and 1 base, there was a span of 14 bases. Germline CDR1 reads KGHSH; CDR2 reads LQKENI. CDR3 length equals 16 residues. CDR3 in amino acids: CASSPDGELSNTEAFF. In nucleotides, the CDR3 is TGTGCCAGCTCACCAGACGGGGAACTCTCGAACACTGAAGCTTTCTTT.

The V and J genes are TRBV7-9 and TRBJ1-5, with D possibly being TRBD1 (5 bases). This CDR3 is 14 amino acids long. V gave up 3 bases and J gave up 4 bases, with 10 bases separating them. Germline assignment: CDR1 SEHNR and CDR2 FQNEAQ (reference sequence). The chain's CDR3 is CASSFQGGNQPQHF. The CDR3 DNA sequence: TGTGCCAGCAGCTTCCAGGGCGGTAATCAGCCCCAGCATTTT.

This chain joins TRBV30 and TRBJ1-5; D might be TRBD1 (5 bases). CDR1 GTSNPN and CDR2 SVGIG come from the germline V gene (reference sequence). This CDR3 spans 14 amino acids. V shed 3 bases and J shed 4 bases, with 13 bases lying between them. The CDR3 DNA follows: TGTGCCTGGAGGGATGACAGCGCAAATCAGCCCCAGCATTTT. It is translated as CAWRDDSANQPQHF.

V usage is TRBV7-3 and J usage is TRBJ2-2; D is possibly TRBD2 (6 bases). V dropped 3 bases and J dropped 5 bases, with 16 bases sitting between them. CDR1 and CDR2 from the germline V gene are SGHTA and FQGTGA. The CDR3 loop spans 16 amino acids. CDR3 residues: CASSLGPLALTGELFF. For the CDR3, the DNA is TGTGCCAGCAGCTTGGGCCCCCTAGCGCTGACCGGGGAGCTGTTTTTT. The full variable domain, completed using reference TRBV7-3 and TRBJ2-2, is GAGVSQTPSNKVTEKGKYVELRCDPISGHTALYWYRQSLGQGPEFLIYFQGTGAADDSGLPNDRFFAVRPEGSVSTLKIQRTERGDSAVYLCASSLGPLALTGELFFGEGSRLTVL.

The chain employs TRBV18 and TRBJ1-1, with D perhaps matching TRBD1 (5 bases). Trimming stripped 2 bases from V and 1 base from J, with 11 bases between. This CDR3 comprises 15 residues. CDR1 and CDR2 (germline): KGHSH, LQKENI. CDR3 region: CASSPVRQGNTEAFF. CDR3 DNA: TGTGCCAGCTCACCAGTGCGGCAGGGGAACACTGAAGCTTTCTTT.

The rearrangement uses TRBV4-3 and TRBJ1-1; D ambiguous. The CDR3 is 15 residues long. Germline CDR1 is LGHNA and CDR2 is YSLEER. Trimming shortened V by 0 bases and J by 6 bases, and 14 bases separated the two germline ends. As DNA, the CDR3 is TGCGCCAGCAGCCAAGACGGCAGCGTCTCGGCTGAAGCTTTCTTT. This gives the protein CASSQDGSVSAEAFF.

The chain uses TRBV7-8 and TRBJ2-1; TRBD2 might be the D (7 bases). The CDR3 totals 16 residues. The germline V and J ends were trimmed by 5 bases and 7 bases, with 21 bases remaining between them. Germline assignment: CDR1 SGHVS and CDR2 FQNEAQ. CDR3 bases: TGTGCCAGCAGCCAAGAGGGGGGGACTGGCTGGAATGAGCAGTTCTTC. Its translation: CASSQEGGTGWNEQFF.

The chain links TRBV9 to TRBJ1-2; D unclear. This CDR3 is 15 amino acids long. The ends were cut back, 0 bases at V and 5 bases at J, with 14 bases in the middle. The germline CDR1 and CDR2 sequences are SGDLS and YYNGEE. The CDR3 DNA follows: TGTGCCAGCAGCGTAGACTTTAATACCGGGTATGGCTACACCTTC. It specifies CASSVDFNTGYGYTF.

V is TRBV2 and J is TRBJ2-1; TRBD1 is a possible D gene (8 bases). Germline CDR1 reads SNHLY; CDR2 reads FYNNEI. The ends were cut back, 5 bases at V and 8 bases at J, with 19 bases in the middle. The CDR3 runs 15 residues. This chain's CDR3 is CASSTNRGGGHEQFF. The CDR3 DNA sequence: TGTGCCAGCAGTACCAACAGGGGGGGTGGACATGAGCAGTTCTTC.